The source of this T cell receptor beta chain is a study of T cells in Graves' hyperthyroidism and ophthalmopathy. From RNA transcripts, TCR beta CDR3 regions were amplified. The study used the HTBI primer set for a first-round RT-PCR of the TCR CDR3. TCRdb used MiXCR to reprocess the multiplex PCR reads, holding one entry per CDR3 protein. The table includes roughly 200,000 distinct CDR3 sequences, less than 20% detected once. This clonotype appeared a few times. Germline CDR1 reads MGHRA; CDR2 reads YSYEKL. This CDR3 region has 17 residues. Trimming took 1 base from V and 13 from J; bases not matched to a gene: 18.

The sequence came from a woman aged 45-65 years with Graves' hyperthyroidism. The genes are TRBV4-1 and TRBJ2-2; 7 nucleotides match TRBD1. The sequenced material came from blood. CDR3 bases: TGCGCCAGCAGCCAAGTCAGAAGAGGACAGGATACGTTAAGGCTGTTTTTT. This codes for CASSQVRRGQDTLRLFF.